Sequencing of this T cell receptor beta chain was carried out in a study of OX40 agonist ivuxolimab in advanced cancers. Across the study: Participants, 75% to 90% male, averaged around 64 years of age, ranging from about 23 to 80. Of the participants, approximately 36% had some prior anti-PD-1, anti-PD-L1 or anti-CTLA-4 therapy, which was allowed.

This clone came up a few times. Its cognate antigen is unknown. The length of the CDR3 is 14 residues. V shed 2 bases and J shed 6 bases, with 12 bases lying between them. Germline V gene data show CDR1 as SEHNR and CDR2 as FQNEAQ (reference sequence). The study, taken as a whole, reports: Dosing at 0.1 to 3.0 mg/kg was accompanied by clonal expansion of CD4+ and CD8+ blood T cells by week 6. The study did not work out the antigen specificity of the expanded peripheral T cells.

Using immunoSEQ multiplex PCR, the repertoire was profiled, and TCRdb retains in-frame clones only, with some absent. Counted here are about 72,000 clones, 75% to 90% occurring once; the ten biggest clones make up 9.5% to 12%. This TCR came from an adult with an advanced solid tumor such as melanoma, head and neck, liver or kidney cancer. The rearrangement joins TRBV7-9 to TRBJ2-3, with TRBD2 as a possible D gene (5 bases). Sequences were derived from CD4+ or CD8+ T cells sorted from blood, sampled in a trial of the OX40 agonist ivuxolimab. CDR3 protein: CASSLRARDDTQYF. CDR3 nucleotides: TGTGCCAGCAGCTTAAGGGCCCGGGATGATACGCAGTATTTT.